These T cell receptor beta chains were read from a single sample in a study of T cell responses to AZD1222 COVID-19 vaccine. Method: immunoSEQ multiplex PCR; TCRdb's copy keeps in-frame clones and lacks some. The sample has 150,000 or so clones, 90% seen once. This sample comprised peripheral blood, obtained 28 days after the second AZD1222 dose. The source of these receptors is an adult who received the AZD1222 COVID-19 vaccine. Both conserved end residues are part of each CDR3. The order of the fields is J gene, V gene, D gene, clone size, CDR3 DNA, CDR3 protein. D genes are given only for firm matches. Clone size appears in some rows only: once, few, many, or a class for an expanded clone.

>TRBJ1-5|TRBV3-1/TRBV3-2|.|.
TGTGCCAGCAGCCAACGGAACAATCAGCCCCAGCATTTT
CASSQRNNQPQHF
>TRBJ2-2|TRBV29-1|TRBD2|.
TGCAGCGCTGGGGGACTAGGGGGAGTGGGTACCGGGGAGCTGTTTTTT
CSAGGLGGVGTGELFF
>TRBJ2-5|TRBV21-1|.|.
TGTGCCGGCCCGGGGACTAGCGGGAGTTTGGGGTACCAAGAGACCCAGTACTTC
CAGPGTSGSLGYQETQYF
>TRBJ1-2|TRBV29-1|TRBD1|.
TGCAGCGCACGCTGGACAGGGGGATTAGGTGTCTACACCTTC
CSARWTGGLGVYTF
>TRBJ2-1|TRBV10-3|.|.
TGTGCCACCACAGGGTCAGGGACCCCCGGGGGTGAGCAGTTCTTC
CATTGSGTPGGEQFF
>TRBJ2-1|TRBV6-4|.|.
TGTGCCAGCAGTGACGGCGGGCATGAGCAGTTCTTC
CASSDGGHEQFF
>TRBJ2-3|TRBV10-3|.|.
TGTGCCACCCAAGGCGGAGCCGGCACAGATACGCAGTATTTT
CATQGGAGTDTQYF
>TRBJ1-5|TRBV18|.|.
TGTGCCAGCTCACCAGGAAGTTATCAGCCCCAGCATTTT
CASSPGSYQPQHF
>TRBJ1-2|TRBV5-6|.|.
TGTGCCGCGAGGGAGCAGGGCGGCGGCTACACCTTC
CAAREQGGGYTF
>TRBJ1-2|TRBV7-9|TRBD1|few
TGTGCCAGCAGCACGGGACAGGGACTCCATGGCTACACCTTC
CASSTGQGLHGYTF
>TRBJ1-3|TRBV7-9|.|few
TGTGCCAGCAGCTTAAGGGGGTCCGGAAACACCATATATTTT
CASSLRGSGNTIYF
>TRBJ1-6|TRBV11-2|.|.
TGTGCCAGCAGCTTACTAAAGAAGAGCTCCTATAATTCACCCCTCCACTTT
CASSLLKKSSYNSPLHF
>TRBJ1-3|TRBV28|.|.
TGTGCCAGCAGTATTCAAATCTCTGGAAACACCATATATTTT
CASSIQISGNTIYF
>TRBJ1-3|TRBV9|.|.
TGTGCCAGCAGCGGGGGAAACACCATATATTTT
CASSGGNTIYF
>TRBJ1-4|TRBV7-2|.|.
TGTGCCAGCAGCTCACAGGGTTGGGGTAATGAAAAACTGTTTTTT
CASSSQGWGNEKLFF
>TRBJ2-5|TRBV28|TRBD1|.
TGTGCCAGCAGTGGATCACCTTACCGGGACAGGGGAGAAGAGACCCAGTACTTC
CASSGSPYRDRGEETQYF
>TRBJ2-7|TRBV27|TRBD2|.
TGTGCCAGCAGTTCCCCCGTAGCGGGGGACTACGAGCAGTACTTC
CASSSPVAGDYEQYF
>TRBJ2-6|TRBV5-1|.|.
TGCGCCAGCAGCTTTTCATTGTCTGGGGCCAACGTCCTGACTTTC
CASSFSLSGANVLTF
>TRBJ1-3|TRBV6-1|.|.
TGTGCCAGCAGTGAAGGAACAGGTCTTTCTGGAAACACCATATATTTT
CASSEGTGLSGNTIYF
>TRBJ2-1|TRBV18|.|.
TGTGCCAGCTCACCAAATCGGGAAAGGAATGAGCAGTTCTTC
CASSPNRERNEQFF
>TRBJ1-2|TRBV5-1|.|.
TGCGCCAGCAGCTACCAGATCGCGGCAGGAAAATATTATGGCTACACCTTC
CASSYQIAAGKYYGYTF
>TRBJ2-2|TRBV19|.|.
TGTGCTATCGGGCGGGGGAACACCGGGGAGCTGTTTTTT
CAIGRGNTGELFF
>TRBJ1-1|TRBV3-1/TRBV3-2|.|.
TGTGCCAGCAGCCAAGAACGGGGGGTGAACACTGAAGCTTTCTTT
CASSQERGVNTEAFF
>TRBJ2-3|TRBV11-3|TRBD2|.
TGTGCCAGCAGCCCCATTGGGGGGGGGTTCACAGATACGCAGTATTTT
CASSPIGGGFTDTQYF
>TRBJ1-5|TRBV7-9|.|.
TGTGCCAGCAGCTTGGAAGGAGGTGCGAGCAATCAGCCCCAGCATTTT
CASSLEGGASNQPQHF
>TRBJ2-3|TRBV30|.|.
TGTGCCTGGAGTCCCGCAGATACGCAGTATTTT
CAWSPADTQYF
>TRBJ2-3|TRBV7-9|.|.
TGTGCCAGCAGCTTACGGGCAGTTTCCACAGATACGCAGTATTTT
CASSLRAVSTDTQYF
>TRBJ2-7|TRBV28|TRBD2|.
TGTGCCAGCAGTTATGGGGAGGGAGGCCCCACCTACGAGCAGTACTTC
CASSYGEGGPTYEQYF
>TRBJ1-2|TRBV6-4|.|.
TGTGCCAGCAGTGTGGGTGGGAGCTACACCTTC
CASSVGGSYTF
>TRBJ2-7|TRBV5-5|.|.
TGTGCCAGCAGCTTGGATCAAGGCCTGGGCTCCCCGGTGAGCTCCTACGAGCAGTACTTC
CASSLDQGLGSPVSSYEQYF
>TRBJ2-5|TRBV5-6|TRBD2|.
TGTGCCAGCAGCTTGTGGGAGGGGGAGACCCAGTACTTC
CASSLWEGETQYF
>TRBJ2-1|TRBV27|.|.
TGTGCCAGCAGTTTGACCTACAATGAGCAGTTCTTC
CASSLTYNEQFF
>TRBJ2-2|TRBV5-4|TRBD1|.
TGTGCCAGCAGCCCAGGGGCAGGGGGTAGGACCGGGGAGCTGTTTTTT
CASSPGAGGRTGELFF
>TRBJ1-5|TRBV6-6|.|.
TGTGCCAGCAGTCCCACGGGTATCACGGATCAGCCCCAGCATTTT
CASSPTGITDQPQHF
>TRBJ1-5|TRBV18|TRBD1|.
TGTGCCAGCTCACCCCCCGACAGGGCGGGCAATCAGCCCCAGCATTTT
CASSPPDRAGNQPQHF
>TRBJ2-2|TRBV5-1|.|.
TGCGCCAGCAGCTTGCTACGGAGCACCGGGGAGCTGTTTTTT
CASSLLRSTGELFF
>TRBJ2-7|TRBV28|.|.
TGTGCCAGCAGTTTTTTTGGGCAGGGAGAGCAGTACTTC
CASSFFGQGEQYF
>TRBJ1-4|TRBV19|TRBD1|.
TGTGCCAGTAGTATGGGGTACAGGGGGCGGAATGAAAAACTGTTTTTT
CASSMGYRGRNEKLFF
>TRBJ1-1|TRBV9|.|.
TGTGCCAGCAGCCCAGGACGGCTGAACACTGAAGCTTTCTTT
CASSPGRLNTEAFF
>TRBJ1-3|TRBV4-2|.|.
TGTGCCAGCAGCCAAGATCTTGGTGGGGGCTGGGGAAACACCATATATTTT
CASSQDLGGGWGNTIYF
>TRBJ2-5|TRBV18|TRBD2|.
TGTGCCAGCTCACGACTAGCGGGAGGGCCAGGAGGAGAGACCCAGTACTTC
CASSRLAGGPGGETQYF
>TRBJ1-4|TRBV2|TRBD1|.
TGTGCCAGCAGTGAACAGGGGGCAACTAATGAAAAACTGTTTTTT
CASSEQGATNEKLFF
>TRBJ1-2|TRBV9|.|.
TGTGCCAGCAGCGTAGAGGGTTGGAACAGGGTCGCGAACTATGGCTACACCTTC
CASSVEGWNRVANYGYTF
>TRBJ2-1|TRBV9|TRBD2|.
TGTGCCAGCAGCGTCCAAGGACTAGCGGGAGAATACAATGAGCAGTTCTTC
CASSVQGLAGEYNEQFF
>TRBJ2-7|TRBV28|.|.
TGTGCCAGCGTCCTAGACGGCGCCTACGAGCAGTACTTC
CASVLDGAYEQYF
>TRBJ2-5|TRBV24-1|TRBD1|.
TGTGCCACCAGTGATTGGGGGGGACAGGGCCAAGAGACCCAGTACTTC
CATSDWGGQGQETQYF